This T cell receptor (beta chain) was documented in a study of blood T cell repertoires in COVID-19. CDR3 length: 15 residues. Per the germline V gene, CDR1 is MGHRA and CDR2 is YSYEKL. V was pared by 1 base and J by 1 base, with 1 base of the junction left unmatched. Clones were sequenced by immunoSEQ multiplex PCR, and TCRdb holds only the in-frame ones, with some missing. The sample contains 250,000 to 350,000 clones, just under 90% of which appear only once. In the 2 weeks before study entry, exposed participants met a COVID-19 case, which was PCR-confirmed or clinician-diagnosed. The sequence came from a woman between 45 and 65 years old who had been exposed to COVID-19. The V and J genes are TRBV4-1 and TRBJ1-5; 7 bases are shared with TRBD1. Material for sequencing was PBMCs or T cells enriched from blood (not recorded which). The CDR3 DNA sequence: TGCGCCAGCAGCCAAGCGGGACAGAGCAATCAGCCCCAGCATTTT. This gives the protein CASSQAGQSNQPQHF.